Listed below are T cell receptor beta chains from one sample, sequenced in a study of neurological immune-mediated disorders. TCRdb reanalysed the 5' RACE reads using MiXCR and keeps one entry per CDR3 protein. The table lists over 25,000 distinct CDR3 sequences, approximately 1.5% of them singletons. Material: PBMCs. The receptor source for this set is a woman between 25 and 40 years old with multiple sclerosis. Both conserved end residues are part of each CDR3.

v_call,j_call,cdr3_aa
TRBV9,TRBJ2-1,CASSKDPTDEQFF
TRBV11-2,TRBJ2-7,CASSFPGGIAAQYF
TRBV7-9,TRBJ1-6,CASSQGQGSPLHF
TRBV7-3,TRBJ2-2,CASSLTGAGTGELFF
TRBV4-1,TRBJ1-5,CASSHTGTVSSNQPQHF
TRBV20-1,TRBJ1-3,CSAGGDGALSGNTIYF
TRBV29-1,TRBJ2-1,CSGGLADNEQFF
TRBV7-8,TRBJ1-5,CASSPRGQINQPQHF
TRBV7-2,TRBJ2-7,CASSQTGTGYSYEQYF
TRBV5-6,TRBJ1-2,CASSSDGRNYGYTF
TRBV20-1,TRBJ1-2,CSARGQARGGYTF
TRBV6-6,TRBJ2-3,CASRDRGPDTQYF
TRBV20-1,TRBJ1-2,CSARDNQEYGYTF
TRBV6-6,TRBJ2-2,CASSYESPNTGELFF
TRBV5-1,TRBJ2-3,CASSLASGGRTDTQYF
TRBV7-7,TRBJ2-3,CASSFTGGTDTQYF
TRBV7-6,TRBJ1-4,CASSLGSGAGELFF
TRBV10-3,TRBJ2-3,CAIGLADTQYF
TRBV5-1,TRBJ2-2,CASMRDRNTGELFF
TRBV6-6,TRBJ2-1,CASSPWGRGVNNEQFF
TRBV7-3,TRBJ2-1,CASSQDRSNEQFF
TRBV5-1,TRBJ1-2,CASSSRLNYGYTF
TRBV9,TRBJ2-4,CASSAMGTGIGIQYF
TRBV7-2,TRBJ2-6,CASTPGGSGANVLTF
TRBV6-1,TRBJ1-3,CASAIGSSGNTIYF
TRBV7-9,TRBJ2-7,CASSFGQPAYEQYF
TRBV29-1,TRBJ1-1,CSDMRGSSEAFF
TRBV7-2,TRBJ1-5,CASSLQRGNQPQHF
TRBV20-1,TRBJ2-3,CSAGGVTGTDTQYF
TRBV5-5,TRBJ2-7,CASSLYDRILYEQYF
TRBV11-2,TRBJ1-3,CASSLTAGNTIYF
TRBV5-1,TRBJ2-2,CASSLSPANTGELFF
TRBV6-6,TRBJ1-1,CASSSPQGTEAFF
TRBV6-5,TRBJ1-2,CASRRTGKSDGYTF
TRBV7-9,TRBJ2-7,CASSPAWGATREQYF
TRBV7-6,TRBJ1-3,CASSPARGNTIYF
TRBV9,TRBJ2-3,CASSARSGGTDTQYF
TRBV9,TRBJ2-3,CASSGQGGGTDTQYF
TRBV5-6,TRBJ2-6,CASSFQLGANVLTF
TRBV5-6,TRBJ2-7,CASTWSGSPWEQYF